The rows below give T cell receptor beta chains drawn from one sample of a study of early T cells in non-severe SARS-CoV-2 infection. A single record per CDR3 protein comes from TCRdb applying MiXCR to the 5' RACE reads. Of 55,000 to 80,000 distinct CDR3 sequences listed, roughly 11% are singletons. Input material: whole blood. These TCRs come from an adult who was a healthcare worker with PCR-confirmed SARS-CoV-2 infection or an uninfected control (not recorded which). Each CDR3 is given with its conserved first and last residue. The D gene is left open where the match is weak. Where a row states a size, it is once, few, many or the class of an expanded clone; other rows omit it.

clone_size: once
v_call: TRBV29-1
j_call: TRBJ2-7
d_call: TRBD1
cdr3_nt: TGCAGCGCCCCCGGGGCAGGGGGCGAGCAGTACTTC
cdr3_aa: CSAPGAGGEQYF

clone_size: few
v_call: TRBV21-1
j_call: TRBJ1-4
d_call: NA
cdr3_nt: TGTGCCAGCAGCAAAGGGCGGGGCGAAAAGGAAAAACTGTTTTTT
cdr3_aa: CASSKGRGEKEKLFF

clone_size: NA
v_call: TRBV3-1
j_call: TRBJ2-3
d_call: NA
cdr3_nt: TGTGCCAGCAGCCAAGATTGGGGGGCCACAGATACGCAGTATTTT
cdr3_aa: CASSQDWGATDTQYF

clone_size: once
v_call: TRBV20-1
j_call: TRBJ1-1
d_call: NA
cdr3_nt: TGCAGTTCTACAGGAGAACTGAACACTGAAGCTTTCTTT
cdr3_aa: CSSTGELNTEAFF

clone_size: many
v_call: TRBV19
j_call: TRBJ1-4
d_call: NA
cdr3_nt: TGTGCCAGTATGGGGTATGAAAAACTGTTTTTT
cdr3_aa: CASMGYEKLFF

clone_size: many
v_call: TRBV3-1
j_call: TRBJ2-7
d_call: TRBD2
cdr3_nt: TGTGCCAGCAGCTCCCTTAAGACTAGCACCTACGAGCAGTACTTC
cdr3_aa: CASSSLKTSTYEQYF

clone_size: NA
v_call: TRBV23-1
j_call: TRBJ2-3
d_call: TRBD2
cdr3_nt: TGCGCCAGCAGTCCCATCAGGACTAGCTCTAGCACAGATACGCAGTATTTT
cdr3_aa: CASSPIRTSSSTDTQYF

clone_size: many
v_call: TRBV7-6
j_call: TRBJ2-7
d_call: NA
cdr3_nt: TGTGCCAGCAGCTTAGGACAGATCTACGAGCAGTACTTC
cdr3_aa: CASSLGQIYEQYF

clone_size: NA
v_call: TRBV18
j_call: TRBJ2-1
d_call: TRBD2
cdr3_nt: TGTGCCAGCTCACCGCGACTAGCGGGAGGGAAGGATGAGCAGTTCTTC
cdr3_aa: CASSPRLAGGKDEQFF

clone_size: few
v_call: TRBV25-1
j_call: TRBJ1-4
d_call: TRBD1
cdr3_nt: TGTGCCAGCAGCCGCCGGGACAGGGGTCGTGAAAAACTGTTTTTT
cdr3_aa: CASSRRDRGREKLFF

clone_size: few
v_call: TRBV4-1
j_call: TRBJ2-2
d_call: TRBD1
cdr3_nt: TGCGCCAGCAGCCCCGCCGGACAGGGATTGATCGGGGAGCTGTTTTTT
cdr3_aa: CASSPAGQGLIGELFF

clone_size: many
v_call: TRBV7-9
j_call: TRBJ2-5
d_call: NA
cdr3_nt: TGTGCCAGCAGCTGCGACGTACAGAGGGTCCAAGAGACCCAGTACTTC
cdr3_aa: CASSCDVQRVQETQYF

clone_size: many
v_call: TRBV12-3/TRBV12-4
j_call: TRBJ2-2
d_call: NA
cdr3_nt: TGTGCCAGCAGAAATACCCGCGGGACCGGGGAGCTGTTTTTT
cdr3_aa: CASRNTRGTGELFF

clone_size: many
v_call: TRBV19
j_call: TRBJ2-5
d_call: TRBD1
cdr3_nt: TGTGCCAGTAGAGACAGGGGATCTCAAGAGACCCAGTACTTC
cdr3_aa: CASRDRGSQETQYF

clone_size: NA
v_call: TRBV6-6
j_call: TRBJ1-4
d_call: TRBD1
cdr3_nt: TGTGCCAGCAGTCGACGGACAGGGAGTGAAAAACTGTTTTTT
cdr3_aa: CASSRRTGSEKLFF

clone_size: few
v_call: TRBV6-5
j_call: TRBJ2-3
d_call: NA
cdr3_nt: TGTGCCACCAAGCCGGGGGCGGTGGATACGCAGTATTTT
cdr3_aa: CATKPGAVDTQYF

clone_size: few
v_call: TRBV7-6
j_call: TRBJ2-1
d_call: TRBD2
cdr3_nt: TGTGCCAGCAGCTTAGCGGGGGGGATGAAGTTCTTC
cdr3_aa: CASSLAGGMKFF

clone_size: many
v_call: TRBV20-1
j_call: TRBJ1-3
d_call: NA
cdr3_nt: TGCAGTGCTAGAGGGGGTTCTCAGGACACCATATATTTT
cdr3_aa: CSARGGSQDTIYF

clone_size: many
v_call: TRBV6-1
j_call: TRBJ2-2
d_call: NA
cdr3_nt: TGTGCCAGCAGTGAAGCGGGGGACACCGGGGAGCTGTTTTTT
cdr3_aa: CASSEAGDTGELFF

clone_size: many
v_call: TRBV6-5
j_call: TRBJ2-1
d_call: TRBD2
cdr3_nt: TGTGCCAGCAGTACAGCGACTAGCGGCTACAATGAGCAGTTCTTC
cdr3_aa: CASSTATSGYNEQFF

clone_size: NA
v_call: TRBV11-1
j_call: TRBJ2-7
d_call: TRBD1
cdr3_nt: TGTGCCAGCAGCGGAATGGTAAACAGGGGGCAAACCTACGAGCAGTACTTC
cdr3_aa: CASSGMVNRGQTYEQYF

clone_size: many
v_call: TRBV19
j_call: TRBJ2-7
d_call: TRBD1
cdr3_nt: TGTGCCAGTAGTATGGTCACAGGGGGCATCCCCGAGCAGTACTTC
cdr3_aa: CASSMVTGGIPEQYF

clone_size: NA
v_call: TRBV6-6
j_call: TRBJ2-3
d_call: NA
cdr3_nt: TGTGCCAGCAGGATCGGTAGCGGTAGCACAGATACGCAGTATTTT
cdr3_aa: CASRIGSGSTDTQYF

clone_size: many
v_call: TRBV6-2/TRBV6-3
j_call: TRBJ2-4
d_call: TRBD2
cdr3_nt: TGTGCCAGCAGTTACGGCCTAGCGGAAAACATTCAGTACTTC
cdr3_aa: CASSYGLAENIQYF

clone_size: many
v_call: TRBV28
j_call: TRBJ1-6
d_call: TRBD1
cdr3_nt: TGTGCCAGCAGTTCGACAGGGTCGGATTCACCCCTCCACTTT
cdr3_aa: CASSSTGSDSPLHF

clone_size: many
v_call: TRBV30
j_call: TRBJ2-1
d_call: TRBD2
cdr3_nt: TGTGCCTGGGGGATCATAGCGGGAGCGGGAAATGAGCAGTTCTTC
cdr3_aa: CAWGIIAGAGNEQFF

clone_size: many
v_call: TRBV7-2
j_call: TRBJ1-6
d_call: NA
cdr3_nt: TGTGCCAGCAGCTTAGGGGCAGGGGTTTCACCCCTCCACTTT
cdr3_aa: CASSLGAGVSPLHF

clone_size: NA
v_call: TRBV10-1
j_call: TRBJ2-1
d_call: TRBD2
cdr3_nt: TGCGCCAGCAGCCCCGGACTAGCGGGACCCTACAATGAGCAGTTCTTC
cdr3_aa: CASSPGLAGPYNEQFF

clone_size: many
v_call: TRBV12-3/TRBV12-4
j_call: TRBJ2-1
d_call: TRBD2
cdr3_nt: TGTGCCAGCAGTACCGGACTAGCGGGAGAATGGTCCTACAATGAGCAGTTCTTC
cdr3_aa: CASSTGLAGEWSYNEQFF

clone_size: few
v_call: TRBV6-2/TRBV6-3
j_call: TRBJ2-1
d_call: TRBD2
cdr3_nt: TGTGCCAGCAGGGCCGGGACTAGCGGGAGTAATGAGCAGTTCTTC
cdr3_aa: CASRAGTSGSNEQFF

clone_size: NA
v_call: TRBV7-2
j_call: TRBJ1-1
d_call: NA
cdr3_nt: TGTGCCAGCAGCTTAGCGGTAGAAACGACTGAAGCTTTCTTT
cdr3_aa: CASSLAVETTEAFF

clone_size: many
v_call: TRBV2
j_call: TRBJ1-2
d_call: NA
cdr3_nt: TGTGCCAGCAGAGGGAGACCCATGGCAGGAGCTAACTATGGCTACACCTTC
cdr3_aa: CASRGRPMAGANYGYTF

clone_size: many
v_call: TRBV30
j_call: TRBJ2-2
d_call: NA
cdr3_nt: TGTGCCTGGACGGGAGCGGTCCTCTCCAACACCGGGGAGCTGTTTTTT
cdr3_aa: CAWTGAVLSNTGELFF

clone_size: many
v_call: TRBV11-2
j_call: TRBJ1-4
d_call: NA
cdr3_nt: TGTGCCAGCAGCTTAGCACGGGCTAATGAAAAACTGTTTTTT
cdr3_aa: CASSLARANEKLFF

clone_size: few
v_call: TRBV10-3
j_call: TRBJ2-7
d_call: NA
cdr3_nt: TGTGCCATCAGTCCCCCGCCCAGCTCCTACGAGCAGTACTTC
cdr3_aa: CAISPPPSSYEQYF

clone_size: NA
v_call: TRBV7-9
j_call: TRBJ2-1
d_call: NA
cdr3_nt: TGTGCCAGTCAGGGGCTAGAGGGTGAGCAGTTCTTC
cdr3_aa: CASQGLEGEQFF

clone_size: many
v_call: TRBV2
j_call: TRBJ2-5
d_call: NA
cdr3_nt: TGTGCCAGCAGTGAAGCGGCGGTCCCAGAGACCCAGTACTTC
cdr3_aa: CASSEAAVPETQYF

clone_size: many
v_call: TRBV7-9
j_call: TRBJ2-1
d_call: TRBD1
cdr3_nt: TGTGCCAGCAGTCTGCAGGGGGCTGTGGGCAATGAGCAGTTCTTC
cdr3_aa: CASSLQGAVGNEQFF

clone_size: many
v_call: TRBV20-1
j_call: TRBJ1-1
d_call: TRBD1
cdr3_nt: TGCAGTGCTAGATCCCCCGACAGGGACACTGAAGCTTTCTTT
cdr3_aa: CSARSPDRDTEAFF

clone_size: few
v_call: TRBV12-3/TRBV12-4
j_call: TRBJ2-7
d_call: NA
cdr3_nt: TGTGCCAGCAGTCACCGGGACGCAAGCTCCTACGAGCAGTACTTC
cdr3_aa: CASSHRDASSYEQYF

clone_size: many
v_call: TRBV20-1
j_call: TRBJ1-6
d_call: NA
cdr3_nt: TGCAGTGCTAGGGCGGCAGGGCGAAATTCACCCCTCCACTTT
cdr3_aa: CSARAAGRNSPLHF

clone_size: many
v_call: TRBV5-1
j_call: TRBJ1-2
d_call: NA
cdr3_nt: TGCGCCAGCAGCTTGGGACACACCATTAACTATGGCTACACCTTC
cdr3_aa: CASSLGHTINYGYTF

clone_size: many
v_call: TRBV10-2
j_call: TRBJ1-5
d_call: NA
cdr3_nt: TGCGCCAGCAGTGAGTACAGGCAGCCCCAGCATTTT
cdr3_aa: CASSEYRQPQHF

clone_size: many
v_call: TRBV6-6
j_call: TRBJ1-5
d_call: TRBD1
cdr3_nt: TGTGCCAGCACCGGGACAGGGCATCAGCCCCAGCATTTT
cdr3_aa: CASTGTGHQPQHF

clone_size: NA
v_call: TRBV7-3
j_call: TRBJ1-1
d_call: TRBD1
cdr3_nt: TGTGCCAGCAGTCCCAACAGGGGATCAGACACTGAAGCTTTCTTT
cdr3_aa: CASSPNRGSDTEAFF

clone_size: many
v_call: TRBV11-2
j_call: TRBJ2-1
d_call: NA
cdr3_nt: TGTGCCAGCAGCTTATTTCCCCCTAGCGCCCCCTACAATGAGCAGTTCTTC
cdr3_aa: CASSLFPPSAPYNEQFF

clone_size: few
v_call: TRBV11-2
j_call: TRBJ1-2
d_call: NA
cdr3_nt: TGTGCCAGCAGCAGAGACATGACTGAACACTATGGCTACACCTTC
cdr3_aa: CASSRDMTEHYGYTF

clone_size: once
v_call: TRBV19
j_call: TRBJ2-1
d_call: NA
cdr3_nt: TGTGCCAGTAGTATAGCCGGGGCCTCCTACAATGAGCAGTTCTTC
cdr3_aa: CASSIAGASYNEQFF

clone_size: few
v_call: TRBV5-1
j_call: TRBJ2-3
d_call: NA
cdr3_nt: TGCGCCAGCAGCTTGGGGGAGTCGGGAGATACGCAGTATTTT
cdr3_aa: CASSLGESGDTQYF

clone_size: many
v_call: TRBV5-1
j_call: TRBJ1-5
d_call: TRBD1
cdr3_nt: TGCGCCAGCAGCCAATCGACAGGGAACAATCAGCCCCAGCATTTT
cdr3_aa: CASSQSTGNNQPQHF

clone_size: many
v_call: TRBV11-2
j_call: TRBJ2-7
d_call: NA
cdr3_nt: TGTGCCAGCAGCTTGACTTACCCAGACAGGCTAAGAATCTCCTACGAGCAGTACTTC
cdr3_aa: CASSLTYPDRLRISYEQYF

clone_size: many
v_call: TRBV19
j_call: TRBJ2-1
d_call: NA
cdr3_nt: TGTGCCAGTAGTATAGATCCGGGCCTTTCCTACAATGAGCAGTTCTTC
cdr3_aa: CASSIDPGLSYNEQFF

clone_size: many
v_call: TRBV5-4
j_call: TRBJ2-5
d_call: TRBD2
cdr3_nt: TGTGCCAGCAGCTACGCCCCTGGACTAGCGGGAGGAGAGACCCAGTACTTC
cdr3_aa: CASSYAPGLAGGETQYF

clone_size: few
v_call: TRBV5-5
j_call: TRBJ1-3
d_call: TRBD1
cdr3_nt: TGTGCCAGCAGCTTGCAGGGACAGGCGAGCTCTGGAAACACCATATATTTT
cdr3_aa: CASSLQGQASSGNTIYF